Listed here are 25 T cell receptor beta chains from one sample, sequenced in a study of T cells after yellow fever vaccination (dated by TCRdb to the late 2010s). Library preparation was by 5' RACE. The reads were generated on an Illumina HiSeq 2500. In TCRdb, the public reads were trimmed at Q25 with fastp and aligned with MiXCR, with productive beta chains retained. CDR3 protein sequences are deduplicated, and each keeps its most common genes and DNA. For this sample there are 450,000 to 550,000 distinct CDR3 sequences; just over 20% appear just once. Around 17% of the sample comes from the top ten. Read against the paper, the sample's treatment or condition label means: live attenuated yellow fever vaccine strain. Specimen: PBMCs, collected roughly 20 days after the first yellow fever vaccination. Receptor source: a man between 18 and 35 years old who received the YFV17D yellow fever vaccine.

There are a few counts of this clonotype. V gene TRBV3-1 combines with J gene TRBJ1-1, with 11 bases fitting TRBD1. Germline CDR1 reads LGHDT; CDR2 reads YNNKEL (reference sequence). Germline trimming cut 3 bases from V and 3 bases from J; bases unmatched to any gene: 3. CDR3 length equals 15 residues. As DNA, the CDR3 is TGTGCCAGCAGCCAGGGACAGGGGGTTTACACTGAAGCTTTCTTT. Its translation is CASSQGQGVYTEAFF.

This clonotype was detected a few times. The chain is built from TRBV4-3 and TRBJ2-1; D ambiguous. Trimming pared 1 base from V and 1 base from J, leaving 8 bases between. Looked up from germline, CDR1 is LGHNA and CDR2 is YSLEER. The CDR3 sequence is 15 residues long. The CDR3 sequence: CASSQALGSYNEQFF. Here the CDR3 DNA reads TGCGCCAGCAGCCAAGCTCTAGGTTCCTACAATGAGCAGTTCTTC.

This chain connects TRBV29-1 to TRBJ2-2; D unresolved. Trimming took 0 bases from V and 6 from J, leaving 5 bases between them. This CDR3 has 12 amino acids. Per germline, CDR1 SQVTM and CDR2 ANQGSEA. Here the CDR3 DNA reads TGCAGCGTTGAAGATCCCCCCGGGGAGCTGTTTTTT. Encoded protein: CSVEDPPGELFF.

This chain uses TRBV18 with TRBJ2-4, with a tentative D call TRBD1 (6 bases). This CDR3 has 15 amino acids. CDR1 is KGHSH, CDR2 LQKENI, per germline. V lost 2 bases to trimming and J lost 6 bases, with 14 bases between them. CDR3 sequence: CASSPSRMTGNIQYF. DNA of the CDR3: TGTGCCAGCTCACCAAGTCGCATGACAGGAAACATTCAGTACTTC.

This clonotype was observed a few times. The chain carries TRBV15 and TRBJ1-5, with D possibly being TRBD1 (6 bases). Germline CDR1 and CDR2: LNHNV and YYDKDF (reference sequence). Trimming took off 0 bases at V and 7 bases at J, with 13 bases between the two ends. This CDR3 has 15 amino acids. CDR3 DNA: TGTGCCACCAGCAGAGATATCACAGGGTACCAGCCCCAGCATTTT. Translating gives CATSRDITGYQPQHF.

This clonotype came up a few times. The rearrangement links TRBV11-2 to TRBJ1-2, with D possibly being TRBD1 (5 bases). Per the germline V gene, CDR1 is SGHAT and CDR2 is FQNNGV. Deletions cut 5 bases from V and 4 bases from J, with 11 bases between. The CDR3 sequence is 13 residues long. CDR3 sequence (DNA): TGTGCCAGCAGCACCACAGGCGGCTATGGCTACACCTTC. Protein product: CASSTTGGYGYTF.

This clonotype was seen at least ten times. The rearrangement uses TRBV5-1 and TRBJ2-1, with 9 bases lining up with TRBD2. CDR3 length: 15 amino acids. The V gene's germline CDR1 is SGHRS and CDR2 YFSETQ. Losses at the gene ends were 5 bases for V and 6 bases for J; bases not matched to a gene: 9. The CDR3 protein is CASRGGTSLVNEQFF. The CDR3, as DNA: TGCGCCAGCAGGGGTGGGACTAGCCTCGTCAATGAGCAGTTCTTC.

V and J are TRBV4-1 and TRBJ1-5; D ambiguous. The CDR3 loop spans 15 amino acids. Trimming shortened V by 0 bases and J by 6 bases, and 12 bases separated the two germline ends. Germline CDR1 reads MGHRA; CDR2 reads YSYEKL. This CDR3 reads CASSQEVVDGQPQHF. As DNA, the CDR3 is TGCGCCAGCAGCCAAGAAGTTGTGGACGGTCAGCCCCAGCATTTT.

This clonotype was detected ten times or more. The chain employs TRBV25-1 and TRBJ2-4; no clear D gene. Trimming removed 6 bases from V and 16 bases from J, with 16 bases in between. CDR1 and CDR2 from the germline V gene are MGHDK and SYGVNS. The CDR3 extends over 11 amino acids. The CDR3 DNA follows: TGTGCCAGCAGAAGGGCCGCAAAAGTCTACTTC. This sequence encodes CASRRAAKVYF.

V is TRBV7-2 and J is TRBJ2-7, with 7 bases lining up with TRBD2. The germline CDR1 and CDR2 sequences are SGHTA and FQGNSA. This CDR3 contains 14 residues. Unmatched junction bases numbered 4, after V lost 1 base and J lost 4 bases. CDR3 residues: CASSLGSGEYEQYF. The CDR3 coding sequence is TGTGCCAGCAGCTTAGGAAGCGGGGAATACGAGCAGTACTTC.

Written as DNA, the CDR3 is TGTGCCAGCAGCCCCTACGCCCTGCCAGGAGTCTACAATGAGCAGTTCTTC. This encodes CASSPYALPGVYNEQFF. V is TRBV7-3 and J is TRBJ2-1; no reliable D call. There are 17 residues in the CDR3. With 5 bases removed from V and 3 bases from J, the gap between germline ends came to 20 bases. Per the germline V gene, CDR1 is SGHTA and CDR2 is FQGTGA.

The chain recombines TRBV29-1 with TRBJ2-3; no firm D call. There are 10 residues in the CDR3. Trimming left V 5 bases short and J 5 bases short, with 5 bases between. Germline-derived CDR1 and CDR2 are SQVTM and ANQGSEA. The CDR3 loop reads CSVLQDTQYF. CDR3 nucleotides: TGCAGCGTTCTGCAAGATACGCAGTATTTT.

Remarks on this clonotype: One end of the junction is discordant with germline, which a read error may explain. The chain couples TRBV20-1 to TRBJ2-5; D gene uncertain. Germline CDR1 DFQATT, CDR2 SNEGSKA (reference sequence). The CDR3 extends over 12 amino acids. The CDR3: CSASLSGETKYF. In DNA, the CDR3 is TGCAGTGCTAGTCTCTCGGGCGAGACCAAGTACTTC.

A few counts support this clonotype. The chain joins TRBV9 to TRBJ1-2; D is ambiguous. V was clipped by 0 bases and J by 2 bases, with 8 bases between them. Germline CDR1 reads SGDLS; CDR2 reads YYNGEE. This CDR3 region has 14 residues. The CDR3 DNA is TGTGCCAGCAGCGTAGACCATGCGAACTATGGCTACACCTTC. Translation gives CASSVDHANYGYTF.

This clonotype was seen only a few times. The chain carries TRBV10-2 and TRBJ2-5; 7 bases fit TRBD1. There are 13 residues in the CDR3. V trimming: 6 bases; J trimming: 4 bases; junction bases outside the gene matches: 5. Germline V CDR1 and CDR2: WSHSY, SAAADI. CDR3 coding DNA: TGCGCCAGCAGAGTGACAGGGCTAGAGACCCAGTACTTC. Amino acids: CASRVTGLETQYF.

The J gene is TRBJ1-1, the V gene TRBV4-1; D is perhaps TRBD1 (5 bases). The germline gives CDR1 MGHRA, CDR2 YSYEKL. The CDR3 is 14 residues long. V was pared by 5 bases and J by 6 bases, with 16 bases between. CDR3: CASSSREGKAEAFF. The CDR3 DNA reads TGCGCCAGCAGCTCCCGGGAGGGGAAGGCTGAAGCTTTCTTT.

The V call is TRBV7-2, the J call TRBJ2-5, with 9 positions matching TRBD2. The CDR3 consists of 15 residues. The J segment lost 3 bases and the V segment lost 3 bases, leaving 5 bases of the junction unmatched. Germline CDR1 reads SGHTA; CDR2 reads FQGNSA. As DNA, the CDR3 is TGTGCCAGCAGCTTCGTAGCGGGGGAGGAAGAGACCCAGTACTTC. Protein: CASSFVAGEEETQYF.

The chain recombines TRBV10-3 with TRBJ2-2; maybe TRBD1 (6 bases). This CDR3 has 13 amino acids. Trimming removed 6 bases from V and 7 bases from J, with 12 bases in between. Germline-derived CDR1 and CDR2 are ENHRY and SYGVKD. The CDR3 sequence is CAIRDSYLGELFF. The CDR3 DNA follows: TGTGCCATCAGGGACAGTTACCTCGGGGAGCTGTTTTTT.

The CDR3, as DNA: TGTGCCAGCAGCGACACAGGGATTGGAAACACCATATATTTT. It is translated as CASSDTGIGNTIYF. The V and J genes are TRBV7-3 and TRBJ1-3; possibly TRBD1 for D (6 bases). CDR3 length: 14 amino acids. Germline V lookup: CDR1 SGHTA, CDR2 FQGTGA. The V end lost 5 bases, the J end lost 3 bases, and 11 bases lay between the germline ends. The full variable domain, rest sourced from reference TRBV7-3 and TRBJ1-3, is GAGVSQTPSNKVTEKGKYVELRCDPISGHTALYWYRQSLGQGPEFLIYFQGTGAADDSGLPNDRFFAVRPEGSVSTLKIQRTERGDSAVYLCASSDTGIGNTIYFGEGSWLTVV.

At least ten counts were recorded for this clonotype. The rearrangement uses TRBV4-2 and TRBJ2-2; TRBD2 aligns across 12 bases. This CDR3 comprises 18 residues. CDR1 is LGHNA and CDR2 is YNFKEQ in the germline V gene. V trimming: 1 base; J trimming: 5 bases; junction bases outside the gene matches: 8. CDR3 protein: CASSQVLAGGLGTGELFF. CDR3 nucleotide sequence: TGTGCCAGCAGCCAAGTTCTAGCGGGGGGGCTTGGGACCGGGGAGCTGTTTTTT.

This clonotype was counted between two and nine times. The gene calls are TRBV27 and TRBJ1-2; 8 bases align to TRBD1. CDR3 length: 15 residues. Germline trimming cut 6 bases from V and 3 bases from J; bases unmatched to any gene: 9. The germline V gene encodes CDR1 MNHEY and CDR2 SMNVEV (reference sequence). The CDR3 coding sequence is TGTGCCAGCAGACTAAAGCCGGACAGGGACTATGGCTACACCTTC. This translates into CASRLKPDRDYGYTF.

For the CDR3, the DNA is TGCAGTGGTAGGACAACCAATCAGCCCCAGCATTTT. Translation gives CSGRTTNQPQHF. The genes are TRBV20-1 and TRBJ1-5; tentative D call: TRBD1 (5 bases). V gave up 7 bases and J gave up 3 bases, with 10 bases separating them. There are 12 residues in the CDR3. Looked up from germline, CDR1 is DFQATT and CDR2 is SNEGSKA (reference sequence).

The chain combines TRBV7-3 with TRBJ2-1; 8 positions agree with TRBD1. Germline V gene lookup returns CDR1 SGHTA and CDR2 FQGTGA. The CDR3 length is 15 residues. The junction had 1 base not matched to a gene; V was cut back by 3 bases and J by 0 bases. The CDR3: CASSFDRGSYNEQFF. DNA for the CDR3: TGTGCCAGCAGCTTTGACAGGGGCTCCTACAATGAGCAGTTCTTC.

This clonotype was seen a handful of times. This sequence joins TRBV5-1 and TRBJ2-3; 14 positions match TRBD2. Trimming cost V 3 bases and J 1 base; bases outside gene matches: 7. The CDR3 totals 18 residues. Germline V CDR1 and CDR2: SGHRS, YFSETQ. This chain's CDR3 is CASSSGTSGGLGTDTQYF. CDR3 nucleotide sequence: TGCGCCAGCAGCTCTGGGACTAGCGGGGGACTAGGCACAGATACGCAGTATTTT.

In its sample, this clonotype was seen a few times. The CDR3 DNA reads as TGCGCCAGCAGCGCGCAGACAGGGCCTCTAAAAGAGACCCAGTACTTC. It encodes CASSAQTGPLKETQYF. The chain combines TRBV5-1 with TRBJ2-5; 7 bases agree with TRBD1. The CDR3 sequence is 16 residues long. Germline assignment: CDR1 SGHRS and CDR2 YFSETQ. J lost 3 bases, V lost 4 bases, and 12 bases had no gene match.